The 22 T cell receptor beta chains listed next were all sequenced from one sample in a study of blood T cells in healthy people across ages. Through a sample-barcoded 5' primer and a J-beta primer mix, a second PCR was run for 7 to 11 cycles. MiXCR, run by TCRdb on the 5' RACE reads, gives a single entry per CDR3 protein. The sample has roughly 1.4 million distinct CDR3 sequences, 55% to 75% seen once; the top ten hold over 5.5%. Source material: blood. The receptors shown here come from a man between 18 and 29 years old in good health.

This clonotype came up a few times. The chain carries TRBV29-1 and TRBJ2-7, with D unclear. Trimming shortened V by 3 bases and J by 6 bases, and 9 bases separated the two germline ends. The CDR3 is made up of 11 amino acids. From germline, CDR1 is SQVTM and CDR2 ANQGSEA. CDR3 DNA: TGCAGCGTTGATCCGGGTCGCGAGCAGTACTTC. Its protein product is CSVDPGREQYF.

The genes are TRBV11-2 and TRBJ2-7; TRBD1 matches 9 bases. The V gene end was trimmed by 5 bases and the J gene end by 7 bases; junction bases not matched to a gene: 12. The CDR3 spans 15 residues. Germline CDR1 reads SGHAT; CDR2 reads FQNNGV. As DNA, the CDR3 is TGTGCCAGCAGCCAATCTCACAGGGGGCAAAATGAGCAGTACTTC. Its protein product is CASSQSHRGQNEQYF.

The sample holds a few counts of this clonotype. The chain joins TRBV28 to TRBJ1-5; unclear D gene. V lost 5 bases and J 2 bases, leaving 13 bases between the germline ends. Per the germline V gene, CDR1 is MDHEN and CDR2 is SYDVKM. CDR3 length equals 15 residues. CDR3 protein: CASSDGLGRNQPQHF. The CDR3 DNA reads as TGTGCCAGCAGTGATGGACTGGGCCGCAATCAGCCCCAGCATTTT.

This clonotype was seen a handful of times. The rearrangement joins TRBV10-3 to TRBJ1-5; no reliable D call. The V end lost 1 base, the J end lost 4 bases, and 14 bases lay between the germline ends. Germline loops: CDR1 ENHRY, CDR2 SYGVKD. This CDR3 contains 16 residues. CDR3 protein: CAISEFGTEVNQPQHF. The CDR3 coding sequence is TGTGCCATCAGTGAGTTCGGAACAGAGGTTAATCAGCCCCAGCATTTT.

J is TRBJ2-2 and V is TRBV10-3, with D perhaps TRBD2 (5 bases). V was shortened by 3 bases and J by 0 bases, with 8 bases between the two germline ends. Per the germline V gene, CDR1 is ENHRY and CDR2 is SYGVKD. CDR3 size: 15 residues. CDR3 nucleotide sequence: TGTGCCATCAGTGAAGGACTTACGAACACCGGGGAGCTGTTTTTT. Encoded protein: CAISEGLTNTGELFF.

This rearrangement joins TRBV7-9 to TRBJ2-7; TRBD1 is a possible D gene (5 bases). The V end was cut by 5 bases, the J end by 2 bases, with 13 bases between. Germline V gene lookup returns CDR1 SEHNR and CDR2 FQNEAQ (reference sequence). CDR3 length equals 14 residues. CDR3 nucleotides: TGTGCCAGCAGCCCTCCGACAGATCCCTACGAGCAGTACTTC. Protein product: CASSPPTDPYEQYF.

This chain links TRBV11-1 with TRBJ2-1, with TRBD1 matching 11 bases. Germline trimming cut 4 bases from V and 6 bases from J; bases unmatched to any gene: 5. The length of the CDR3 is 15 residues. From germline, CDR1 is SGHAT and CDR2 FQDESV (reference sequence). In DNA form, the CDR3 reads TGTGCCAGCAGCTGGGACAGGGGGGTTCCCAATGAGCAGTTCTTC. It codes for CASSWDRGVPNEQFF.

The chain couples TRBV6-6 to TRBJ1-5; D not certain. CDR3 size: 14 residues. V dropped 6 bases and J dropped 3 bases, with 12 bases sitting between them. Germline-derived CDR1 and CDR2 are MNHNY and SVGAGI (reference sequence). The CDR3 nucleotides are TGTGCCAGCAGCTCACGCAAGCTCAATCAGCCCCAGCATTTT. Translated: CASSSRKLNQPQHF.

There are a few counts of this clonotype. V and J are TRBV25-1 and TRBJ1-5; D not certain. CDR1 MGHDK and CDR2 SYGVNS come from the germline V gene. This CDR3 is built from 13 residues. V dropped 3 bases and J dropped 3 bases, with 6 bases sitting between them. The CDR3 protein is CASSEELNQPQHF. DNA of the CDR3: TGTGCCAGCAGTGAGGAGCTCAATCAGCCCCAGCATTTT.

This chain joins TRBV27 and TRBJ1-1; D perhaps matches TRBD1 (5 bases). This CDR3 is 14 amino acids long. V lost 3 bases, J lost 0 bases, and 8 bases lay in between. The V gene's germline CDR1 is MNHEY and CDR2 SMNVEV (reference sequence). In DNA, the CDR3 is TGTGCCAGCAGTTTGTGGGGACTGAACACTGAAGCTTTCTTT. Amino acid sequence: CASSLWGLNTEAFF.

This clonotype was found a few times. CDR3 sequence reads: CASSQEGNTGELFF. The CDR3 DNA is TGTGCCAGCAGCCAAGAAGGGAACACCGGGGAGCTGTTTTTT. This chain uses TRBV4-2 with TRBJ2-2; D not certain. Germline V gene lookup returns CDR1 LGHNA and CDR2 YNFKEQ. The CDR3 length is 14 residues. V lost 0 bases to trimming and J lost 1 base, with 3 bases between them.

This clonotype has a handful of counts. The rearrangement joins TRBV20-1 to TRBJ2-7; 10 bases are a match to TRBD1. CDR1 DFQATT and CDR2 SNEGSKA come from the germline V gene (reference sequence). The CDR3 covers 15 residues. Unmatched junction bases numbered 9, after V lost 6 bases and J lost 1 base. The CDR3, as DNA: TGCAGTGCCGAAAGTGGGGACAGGGGTTCCTACGAGCAGTACTTC. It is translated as CSAESGDRGSYEQYF.

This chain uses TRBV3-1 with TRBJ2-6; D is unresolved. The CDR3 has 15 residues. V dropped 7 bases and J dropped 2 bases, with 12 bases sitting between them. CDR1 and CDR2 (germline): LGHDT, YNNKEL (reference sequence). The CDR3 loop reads CASTSGPPGANVLTF. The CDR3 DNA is TGTGCCAGCACCTCTGGACCTCCTGGGGCCAACGTCCTGACTTTC.

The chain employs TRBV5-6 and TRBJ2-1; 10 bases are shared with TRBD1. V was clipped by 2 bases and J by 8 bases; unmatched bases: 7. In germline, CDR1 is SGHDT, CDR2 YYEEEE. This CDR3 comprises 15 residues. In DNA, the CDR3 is TGTGCCAGCAGCTTAAGGGACAGGGGTGGGGATGAGCAGTTCTTC. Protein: CASSLRDRGGDEQFF.

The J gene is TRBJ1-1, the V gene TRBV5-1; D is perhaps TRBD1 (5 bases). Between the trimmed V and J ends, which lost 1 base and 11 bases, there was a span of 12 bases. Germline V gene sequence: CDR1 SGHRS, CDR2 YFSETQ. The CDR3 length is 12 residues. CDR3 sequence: CASSLKGTGAFF. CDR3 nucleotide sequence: TGCGCCAGCAGCTTGAAGGGGACCGGTGCTTTCTTT.

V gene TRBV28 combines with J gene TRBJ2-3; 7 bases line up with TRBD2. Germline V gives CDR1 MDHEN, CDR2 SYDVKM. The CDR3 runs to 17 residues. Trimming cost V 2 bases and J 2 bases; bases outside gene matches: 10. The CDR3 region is CASSLKVQRGPTDTQYF. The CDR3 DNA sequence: TGTGCCAGCAGTTTAAAGGTCCAGCGGGGCCCCACAGATACGCAGTATTTT.

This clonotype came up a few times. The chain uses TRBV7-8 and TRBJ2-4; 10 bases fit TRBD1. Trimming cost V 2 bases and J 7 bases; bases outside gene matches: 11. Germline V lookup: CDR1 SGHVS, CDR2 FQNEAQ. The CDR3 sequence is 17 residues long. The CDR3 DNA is TGTGCCAGCAGCTTATTAGCGTCCGGGACAGGGGAGAACATTCAGTACTTC. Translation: CASSLLASGTGENIQYF.

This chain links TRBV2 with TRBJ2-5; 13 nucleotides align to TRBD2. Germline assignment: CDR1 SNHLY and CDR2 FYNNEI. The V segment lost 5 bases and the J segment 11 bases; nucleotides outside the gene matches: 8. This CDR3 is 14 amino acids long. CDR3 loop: CASSPGLAGRGQYF. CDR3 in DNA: TGTGCCAGCAGTCCGGGACTAGCGGGGCGGGGGCAGTACTTC.

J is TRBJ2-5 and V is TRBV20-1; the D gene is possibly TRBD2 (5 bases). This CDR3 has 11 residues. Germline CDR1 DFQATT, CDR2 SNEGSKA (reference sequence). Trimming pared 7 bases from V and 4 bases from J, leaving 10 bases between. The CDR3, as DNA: TGCAGTGTCCGGACTGGAGAGACCCAGTACTTC. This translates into CSVRTGETQYF.

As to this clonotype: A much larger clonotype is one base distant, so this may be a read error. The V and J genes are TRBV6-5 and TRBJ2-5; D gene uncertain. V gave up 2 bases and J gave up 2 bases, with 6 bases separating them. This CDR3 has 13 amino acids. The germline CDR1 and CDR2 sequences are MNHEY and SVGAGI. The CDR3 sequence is CASSYAVQETQYF. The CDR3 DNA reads TGTGCCAGCAGTTACGCGGTACAAGAGACCCAGTACTTC.

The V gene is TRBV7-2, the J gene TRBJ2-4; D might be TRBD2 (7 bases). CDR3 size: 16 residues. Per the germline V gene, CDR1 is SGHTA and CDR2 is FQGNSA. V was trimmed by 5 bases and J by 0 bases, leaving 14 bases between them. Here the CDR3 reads CASSLKGGGAKNIQYF. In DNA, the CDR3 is TGTGCCAGCAGCCTAAAGGGGGGGGGAGCCAAAAACATTCAGTACTTC.

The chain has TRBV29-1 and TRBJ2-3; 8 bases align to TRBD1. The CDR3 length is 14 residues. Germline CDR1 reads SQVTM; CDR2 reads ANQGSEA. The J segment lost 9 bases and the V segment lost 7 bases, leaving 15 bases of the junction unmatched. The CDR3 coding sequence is TGCAGCGCCGGAAGGACAGGGATAAAGGAGACGCAGTATTTT. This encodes CSAGRTGIKETQYF.